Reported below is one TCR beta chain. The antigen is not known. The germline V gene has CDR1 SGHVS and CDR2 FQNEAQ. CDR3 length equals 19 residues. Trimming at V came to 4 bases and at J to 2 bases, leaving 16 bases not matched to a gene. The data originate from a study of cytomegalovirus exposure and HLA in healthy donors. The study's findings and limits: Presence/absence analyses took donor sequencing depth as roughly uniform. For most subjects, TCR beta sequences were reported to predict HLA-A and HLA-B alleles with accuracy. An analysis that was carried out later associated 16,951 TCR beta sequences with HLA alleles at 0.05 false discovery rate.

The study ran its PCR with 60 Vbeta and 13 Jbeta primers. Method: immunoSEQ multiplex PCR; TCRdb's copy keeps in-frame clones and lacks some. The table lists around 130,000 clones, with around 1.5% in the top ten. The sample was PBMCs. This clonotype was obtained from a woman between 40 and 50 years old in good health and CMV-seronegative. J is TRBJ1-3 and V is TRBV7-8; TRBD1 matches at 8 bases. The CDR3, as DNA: TGTGCCAGCAGCTCCCCAGAAGACCGGGGACAGGCAACTGGAAACACCATATATTTT. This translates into CASSSPEDRGQATGNTIYF. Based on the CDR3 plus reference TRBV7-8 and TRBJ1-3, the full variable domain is GAGVSQSPRYKVAKRGQDVALRCDPISGHVSLFWYQQALGQGPEFLTYFQNEAQLDKSGLPSDRFFAERPEGSVSTLKIQRTQQEDSAVYLCASSSPEDRGQATGNTIYFGEGSWLTVV.